This T cell receptor beta chain came from a study of a mutant IDH1 vaccine in newly diagnosed glioma. Study in general: The vaccination schedule gave patients eight doses in weeks 1, 3, 5, 7, 11, 15, 19 and 23. Beginning 4-6 weeks after radiotherapy alone, or with temozolomide cycles, vaccination took place. Patients were pretreated with radiotherapy, temozolomide, or both, mostly both.

Clones were read by immunoSEQ multiplex PCR, and TCRdb kept only the in-frame ones, dropping some. The sample lists under 55,000 clones, more than 85% occurring once. Time point meaning: week 11, during vaccination. It was 300 ug of mutant IDH1 20-mer peptide that made up each vaccine dose, given with topical imiquimod. Notes on the study in general: Vaccination elicited immune responses in roughly 93% of patients.

Note on this clone: Its antigen is as yet unknown.

The CDR3 is 14 residues long. Per germline, CDR1 MRHNA and CDR2 SNTAGT. V was cut by 0 bases and J by 6 bases, with 9 bases left in between. The receptor was derived from a man aged 45 to 65 with glioma. The sample here was PBMCs, taken from a glioma patient whose treatment included an IDH1 peptide vaccine. The chain employs TRBV6-4 and TRBJ2-1; D is possibly TRBD1 (6 bases). The DNA for the CDR3 is TGTGCCAGCAGTGACTCAGTAGGGGGCAATGAGCAGTTCTTC. The encoded protein is CASSDSVGGNEQFF.